This T cell receptor beta chain was sequenced during a study of early T cells in non-severe SARS-CoV-2 infection. Findings and caveats of the study: Matching with VDJdb favored anti-spike CD8 responses (missing private and CD4 specificities).

The CDR3 covers 13 residues. V trimming: 5 bases; J trimming: 8 bases; junction bases outside the gene matches: 5. The V gene's germline CDR1 is SEHNR and CDR2 FQNEAQ (reference sequence). Each single cDNA molecule received a unique molecular identifier. TCRdb reprocessed the 5' RACE reads with MiXCR, giving one entry per CDR3 protein. The sample includes tens of thousands of distinct CDR3 sequences, 10% of them seen just once. On this clonotype itself: Its antigen is unidentified.

The sequenced sample was whole blood, obtained at baseline. This receptor was identified in an adult who was a healthcare worker with PCR-confirmed SARS-CoV-2 infection or an uninfected control (not recorded which). This sequence joins TRBV7-9 and TRBJ1-2; 10 nucleotides match TRBD1. CDR3 DNA sequence: TGTGCCAGCAGCCCGACAGGGGGCGGAGGCTACACCTTC. This sequence encodes CASSPTGGGGYTF.